Listed here are 13 T cell receptor beta chains from one sample, sequenced in a study of blood T cell repertoires in COVID-19. Sequenced by immunoSEQ multiplex PCR; TCRdb stores in-frame clones only, minus some. The table shows approximately 280,000 clones, with approximately 88% occurring only once. The sample consisted of PBMCs or T cells enriched from blood (not recorded which). Receptors originate from a woman between 35 and 50 years old who had recovered from COVID-19.

The chain carries TRBV25-1 and TRBJ2-1; 12 bases are shared with TRBD2. With 3 bases clipped from V and 10 bases from J, the junction kept 7 bases outside the gene matches. The CDR3 has 15 residues. Germline CDR1 is MGHDK and CDR2 is SYGVNS. The CDR3 coding sequence is TGTGCCAGCAGTGATTCTAGCGGGAGGGAGGGGGAGCAGTTCTTC. It translates to CASSDSSGREGEQFF.

The chain links TRBV7-8 to TRBJ1-5; D unresolved. Germline V lookup: CDR1 SGHVS, CDR2 FQNEAQ. V shed 7 bases and J shed 3 bases, with 16 bases lying between them. The CDR3 extends over 15 amino acids. CDR3 bases: TGTGCCAGCACCACCACGAGTGGTCCCAATCAGCCCCAGCATTTT. It yields the protein CASTTTSGPNQPQHF.

The chain employs TRBV7-2 and TRBJ2-2; tentatively, D is TRBD2 (5 bases). Per the germline V gene, CDR1 is SGHTA and CDR2 is FQGNSA. This CDR3 has 14 amino acids. Trimming took off 5 bases at V and 3 bases at J, with 10 bases between the two ends. Written as DNA, the CDR3 is TGTGCCAGCAGCGTGACTACTTACACCGGGGAGCTGTTTTTT. It translates to CASSVTTYTGELFF.

This clone was seen only once. The chain combines TRBV2 with TRBJ2-3; a possible D gene is TRBD1 (6 bases). V was pared by 4 bases and J by 0 bases, with 17 bases between. This CDR3 comprises 17 residues. CDR1 and CDR2 from the germline V gene are SNHLY and FYNNEI. This CDR3 reads CASSVRGGYTSTDTQYF. CDR3 nucleotide sequence: TGTGCCAGCAGTGTCCGAGGGGGTTACACCAGCACAGATACGCAGTATTTT.

V usage is TRBV28 and J usage is TRBJ1-2; D might be TRBD1 (5 bases). Germline CDR1 is MDHEN and CDR2 is SYDVKM. The CDR3 runs to 13 residues. Trimming removed 3 bases from V and 8 bases from J, with 13 bases in between. The CDR3 reads CASSFHRPGGYTF. DNA for the CDR3: TGTGCCAGCAGTTTTCACAGGCCTGGAGGCTACACCTTC.

The J gene is TRBJ2-1, the V gene TRBV4-1; the match to TRBD2 covers 11 bases. Looked up from germline, CDR1 is MGHRA and CDR2 is YSYEKL. J lost 3 bases, V lost 1 base, and 2 bases had no gene match. This CDR3 region has 16 residues. CDR3 in amino acids: CASSQVLAGGYNEQFF. The CDR3 region has the DNA TGCGCCAGCAGCCAAGTTCTAGCGGGGGGCTACAATGAGCAGTTCTTC.

The V and J genes are TRBV19 and TRBJ2-7; perhaps TRBD1 as D (5 bases). V gave up 5 bases and J gave up 1 base, with 12 bases separating them. The germline gives CDR1 LNHDA, CDR2 SQIVND (reference sequence). This CDR3 is built from 14 residues. This CDR3 is CASSQGLASYEQYF. CDR3 DNA: TGTGCCAGTAGTCAGGGCCTCGCGTCCTACGAGCAGTACTTC.

This chain joins TRBV7-2 and TRBJ2-5, with no clear D. The germline V gene encodes CDR1 SGHTA and CDR2 FQGNSA. V lost 9 bases to trimming and J lost 7 bases, with 18 bases between them. The CDR3 has 13 amino acids. CDR3 region: CASAMGRSGTQYF. The DNA of the CDR3 is TGTGCCAGTGCCATGGGTCGTTCGGGGACCCAGTACTTC.

CDR3 sequence reads: CSGKGTSGVSYF. As DNA, the CDR3 is TGCAGCGGTAAAGGGACTAGTGGAGTGTCGTACTTC. The rearrangement links TRBV29-1 to TRBJ2-7; TRBD2 agrees at 8 bases. The CDR3 totals 12 residues. Looked up from germline, CDR1 is SQVTM and CDR2 is ANQGSEA. With V trimmed by 7 bases and J by 12 bases, 14 bases remained unmatched.

The rearrangement joins TRBV28 to TRBJ1-3, with 7 bases lining up with TRBD1. This CDR3 has 17 amino acids. V lost 9 bases, J lost 0 bases, and 14 bases stayed unmatched. CDR1 is MDHEN and CDR2 is SYDVKM in the germline V gene. The CDR3 bases are TGTGCCAGTATAGGGGGCTTGGGAACCCCCTCTGGAAACACCATATATTTT. Protein: CASIGGLGTPSGNTIYF. Supplemented by reference TRBV28 and TRBJ1-3, the full variable domain reads DVKVTQSSRYLVKRTGEKVFLECVQDMDHENMFWYRQDPGLGLRLIYFSYDVKMKEKGDIPEGYSVSREKKERFSLILESASTNQTSMYLCASIGGLGTPSGNTIYFGEGSWLTVV.

The gene calls are TRBV5-6 and TRBJ2-5; 7 nucleotides line up with TRBD1. Germline V lookup: CDR1 SGHDT, CDR2 YYEEEE. This CDR3 contains 13 residues. V lost 4 bases to trimming and J lost 5 bases; unmatched junction nucleotides: 5. CDR3 residues: CASSLGQAETQYF. CDR3 DNA: TGTGCCAGCAGCCTCGGACAGGCTGAGACCCAGTACTTC.

This clone has a single count. The chain carries TRBV5-6 and TRBJ1-1; the D is unclear. Germline CDR1 and CDR2: SGHDT and YYEEEE. The CDR3 runs 12 residues. V shed 0 bases and J shed 10 bases, with 10 bases lying between them. The CDR3 spells CASSLVGVAAFF. CDR3 sequence (DNA): TGTGCCAGCAGCTTGGTAGGAGTAGCAGCTTTCTTT.

The J gene is TRBJ2-7, the V gene TRBV30, with 9 bases identical to TRBD1. The CDR3 contains 14 residues. V gave up 4 bases and J gave up 1 base; unmatched junction bases: 5. Germline loops: CDR1 GTSNPN, CDR2 SVGIG (reference sequence). DNA for the CDR3: TGTGCCTGGACCGTAGGACAGGGGTCCTACGAGCAGTACTTC. Protein: CAWTVGQGSYEQYF. The full variable domain, rest sourced from reference TRBV30 and TRBJ2-7, is SQTIHQWPATLVQPVGSPLSLECTVEGTSNPNLYWYRQAAGRGLQLLFYSVGIGQISSEVPQNLSASRPQDRQFILSSKKLLLSDSGFYLCAWTVGQGSYEQYFGPGTRLTVT.